The 26 T cell receptor beta chains below all came from one sample that was sequenced in a study of shared clonotypes between healthy human individuals. The naive CD8 subset, CD45RO-negative cells positively selected for CCR7, excluded terminally differentiated effector memory CD45RA+ cells. Repertoires were generated with immunoSEQ multiplex PCR, while TCRdb's copy carries only in-frame clones and drops some. The table lists about 580,000 clones, about 98% of them singletons. Sequenced input: naive CD8+ T cells sorted from blood. These TCRs come from a man aged 25-45 years in good health.

This chain joins TRBV9 and TRBJ2-1, with 9 bases lining up with TRBD2. V was clipped by 0 bases and J by 10 bases; unmatched bases: 8. Looked up from germline, CDR1 is SGDLS and CDR2 is YYNGEE. CDR3 length: 15 residues. CDR3 residues: CASSVAGTSLEEQFF. CDR3 bases: TGTGCCAGCAGCGTAGCCGGGACTAGCTTGGAGGAGCAGTTCTTC.

CDR3 residues: CASTSGDYEQYF. CDR3 bases: TGTGCCAGCACCTCGGGAGACTACGAGCAGTACTTC. This sequence joins TRBV7-9 and TRBJ2-7; the D gene is possibly TRBD2 (6 bases). The ends were cut back, 7 bases at V and 3 bases at J, with 10 bases in the middle. This CDR3 contains 12 residues. Germline lookup yields CDR1 SEHNR and CDR2 FQNEAQ (reference sequence).

This clone was picked up one time. The chain carries TRBV5-4 and TRBJ2-1, with 11 bases aligning to TRBD2. The germline V gene has CDR1 SGHNT and CDR2 YYREEE (reference sequence). The CDR3 sequence is 15 residues long. The trim removed 2 bases at V and 7 bases at J, leaving 5 bases unmatched. The CDR3 loop reads CASSFGIAGGNEQFF. CDR3 nucleotide sequence: TGTGCCAGCAGCTTTGGGATAGCGGGGGGGAATGAGCAGTTCTTC.

This chain uses TRBV7-9 with TRBJ2-7; D assignment may be TRBD1 or TRBD2 (5 bases each). Germline V CDR1 and CDR2: SEHNR, FQNEAQ (reference sequence). V lost 2 bases and J 3 bases, leaving 11 bases between the germline ends. CDR3 length: 14 residues. For the CDR3, the DNA is TGTGCCAGCAGCTTACGGGGCGCATTCTACGAGCAGTACTTC. This translates into CASSLRGAFYEQYF.

The genes are TRBV5-3 and TRBJ2-7; 9 positions match TRBD1. TRBV5-3 is treated as an ORF (open reading frame) with a function not yet certain. J lost 3 bases, V lost 4 bases, and 8 bases had no gene match. There are 15 residues in the CDR3. The CDR3 DNA reads as TGTGCCAGAAGCCCCAGACAGGGGGAGGTCTACGAGCAGTACTTC. This gives the protein CARSPRQGEVYEQYF.

This clone came up once. V usage is TRBV13 and J usage is TRBJ2-7; 7 nucleotides agree with TRBD1. V was clipped by 1 base and J by 0 bases; unmatched bases: 6. Per the germline V gene, CDR1 is PRHDT and CDR2 is FYEKMQ (reference sequence). This CDR3 contains 16 residues. CDR3 residues: CASSLEGAESSYEQYF. CDR3 nucleotide sequence: TGTGCCAGCAGCTTAGAGGGGGCGGAGAGCTCCTACGAGCAGTACTTC.

The rearrangement links TRBV5-5 to TRBJ1-1; the D gene is possibly TRBD1 (5 bases). Germline V gives CDR1 SGHKS, CDR2 YYEKEE (reference sequence). The V end was cut by 2 bases, the J end by 5 bases, with 13 bases between. The CDR3 covers 14 residues. CDR3: CASSLRQRITEAFF. The CDR3 bases are TGTGCCAGCAGCTTACGACAGAGAATTACTGAAGCTTTCTTT.

The chain joins TRBV6-6 to TRBJ2-7, with D maybe TRBD2 (5 bases). V dropped 2 bases and J dropped 5 bases, with 10 bases sitting between them. Germline CDR1 is MNHNY and CDR2 is SVGAGI (reference sequence). The CDR3 has 13 residues. CDR3 residues: CASSYLTRDEQYF. CDR3 sequence (DNA): TGTGCCAGCAGTTACCTTACGAGGGACGAGCAGTACTTC.

This chain joins TRBV6-5 and TRBJ2-7; TRBD2 aligns across 7 bases. V lost 5 bases to trimming and J lost 0 bases; unmatched junction nucleotides: 4. This CDR3 comprises 14 residues. Germline lookup yields CDR1 MNHEY and CDR2 SVGAGI. In nucleotides, the CDR3 is TGTGCCAGCAGTCCGGGACTATACTCCTACGAGCAGTACTTC. Its protein product is CASSPGLYSYEQYF.

The chain employs TRBV29-1 and TRBJ1-2, with unresolved D. In germline, CDR1 is SQVTM, CDR2 ANQGSEA. This CDR3 is built from 13 residues. V lost 5 bases to trimming and J lost 1 base, with 11 bases between them. This chain's CDR3 is CSVRWILNYGYTF. The CDR3 region has the DNA TGCAGCGTTCGGTGGATTCTTAACTATGGCTACACCTTC.

The chain links TRBV28 to TRBJ1-5, with 7 bases identical to TRBD1. Per germline, CDR1 MDHEN and CDR2 SYDVKM. The CDR3 covers 15 residues. The J segment lost 4 bases and the V segment lost 5 bases, leaving 8 bases of the junction unmatched. CDR3 protein: CASSPRDSLNQPQHF. CDR3 in DNA: TGTGCCAGCAGTCCTAGGGACAGCCTAAATCAGCCCCAGCATTTT.

Here the CDR3 reads CASSLAVNEQFF. In DNA, the CDR3 is TGTGCCAGCAGCTTAGCGGTCAATGAGCAGTTCTTC. The chain has TRBV11-2 and TRBJ2-1; D uncertain. V was cut by 1 base and J by 6 bases, with 4 bases left in between. The CDR3 contains 12 residues. Germline CDR1 and CDR2: SGHAT and FQNNGV.

This chain joins TRBV7-9 and TRBJ2-3; possibly TRBD1 for D (6 bases). With 5 bases removed from V and 3 bases from J, the gap between germline ends came to 12 bases. The germline V gene encodes CDR1 SEHNR and CDR2 FQNEAQ (reference sequence). The CDR3 covers 14 residues. In nucleotides, the CDR3 is TGTGCCAGCAGCCGGCAGGGGTTTACAGATACGCAGTATTTT. Translation gives CASSRQGFTDTQYF.

This chain connects TRBV5-8 to TRBJ2-1; D is uncertain. CDR3 length: 15 residues. In germline, CDR1 is SGHTS, CDR2 YDEGEE. The ends were cut back, 0 bases at V and 4 bases at J, with 11 bases in the middle. CDR3 nucleotide sequence: TGTGCCAGCAGCTTGGGCCGGCGTACTTACAATGAGCAGTTCTTC. Encoded protein: CASSLGRRTYNEQFF.

The rearrangement joins TRBV7-9 to TRBJ1-1; 7 nucleotides match TRBD1. V lost 1 base, J lost 4 bases, and 3 bases stayed unmatched. The V gene's germline CDR1 is SEHNR and CDR2 FQNEAQ (reference sequence). This CDR3 contains 14 residues. CDR3 region: CASSLGQGITEAFF. For the CDR3, the DNA is TGTGCCAGCAGCTTAGGACAGGGTATCACTGAAGCTTTCTTT.

The V call is TRBV27, the J call TRBJ2-7, with D uncertain. The CDR3 spans 11 residues. The germline V and J ends were trimmed by 10 bases and 6 bases, with 13 bases remaining between them. CDR1 is MNHEY, CDR2 SMNVEV, per germline (reference sequence). The CDR3 DNA reads TGTGCCACCTGGGGTAGGGCCGAGCAGTACTTC. It specifies CATWGRAEQYF.

Here the CDR3 DNA reads TGTGCCAGCAGCGAGGGGTTGGGAAACCAGCCCCAGCATTTT. Amino acid sequence: CASSEGLGNQPQHF. This rearrangement joins TRBV9 to TRBJ1-5; the D gene is possibly TRBD1 (5 bases). This CDR3 has 14 residues. V was cut by 3 bases and J by 7 bases, with 14 bases left in between. The germline gives CDR1 SGDLS, CDR2 YYNGEE.

This chain joins TRBV2 and TRBJ2-3; the match to TRBD1 covers 10 bases. After removal of 7 bases from V and 4 bases from J, the junction contained 5 bases not matched to a gene. This CDR3 spans 14 amino acids. Germline CDR1 and CDR2: SNHLY and FYNNEI. The CDR3 DNA sequence: TGTGCCAGCACCGAGGGACAGGGGTCAGATACGCAGTATTTT. Amino acid sequence: CASTEGQGSDTQYF.

This chain joins TRBV29-1 and TRBJ2-5; 7 bases are a match to TRBD2. CDR1 is SQVTM, CDR2 ANQGSEA, per germline. The V and J ends lost 3 bases and 5 bases, in that order; junction bases with no gene match: 9. The CDR3 contains 14 residues. CDR3 DNA sequence: TGCAGCGTTGAGGGTGGGAGGGAGTCGGAGACCCAGTACTTC. Its protein product is CSVEGGRESETQYF. The variable domain in full, completed from reference TRBV29-1 and TRBJ2-5, reads SAVISQKPSRDICQRGTSLTIQCQVDSQVTMMFWYRQQPGQSLTLIATANQGSEATYESGFVIDKFPISRPNLTFSTLTVSNMSPEDSSIYLCSVEGGRESETQYFGPGTRLLVL.

This sequence joins TRBV4-1 and TRBJ2-7, with a weak D call TRBD2 (6 bases). The V and J ends lost 2 bases and 9 bases respectively, with 26 bases between them. The germline V gene has CDR1 MGHRA and CDR2 YSYEKL. This CDR3 region has 17 residues. The CDR3 bases are TGCGCCAGCAGCCAACTCGACCTAGACGGGAGTTCTCCGGGGCAGTACTTC. This gives the protein CASSQLDLDGSSPGQYF.

The rearrangement joins TRBV9 to TRBJ2-2, with a possible D match to TRBD1 (5 bases). Germline CDR1 and CDR2: SGDLS and YYNGEE. V was cut by 3 bases and J by 1 base, with 19 bases left in between. CDR3 length equals 18 residues. The DNA of the CDR3 is TGTGCCAGCAGCGCAAAAAACTGGACACCCGTGAACACCGGGGAGCTGTTTTTT. It encodes CASSAKNWTPVNTGELFF. The full variable domain, its missing parts supplied by reference TRBV9 and TRBJ2-2, is DSGVTQTPKHLITATGQRVTLRCSPRSGDLSVYWYQQSLDQGLQFLIQYYNGEERAKGNILERFSAQQFPDLHSELNLSSLELGDSALYFCASSAKNWTPVNTGELFFGEGSRLTVL.

DNA of the CDR3: TGCGCCAGCAGCGACAGCTATGGCTACACCTTC. Residues: CASSDSYGYTF. The chain combines TRBV5-1 with TRBJ1-2, with D possibly being TRBD1 (5 bases). The CDR3 is 11 residues long. V shed 4 bases and J shed 4 bases, with 5 bases lying between them. CDR1 SGHRS and CDR2 YFSETQ come from the germline V gene. Based on the CDR3 plus reference TRBV5-1 and TRBJ1-2, the full variable domain is KAGVTQTPRYLIKTRGQQVTLSCSPISGHRSVSWYQQTPGQGLQFLFEYFSETQRNKGNFPGRFSGRQFSNSRSEMNVSTLELGDSALYLCASSDSYGYTFGSGTRLTVV.

This clone was observed once. The gene calls are TRBV27 and TRBJ2-3; 7 bases agree with TRBD2. This CDR3 has 12 residues. V was clipped by 8 bases and J by 7 bases; unmatched bases: 6. Germline assignment: CDR1 MNHEY and CDR2 SMNVEV (reference sequence). CDR3 in DNA: TGTGCCAGCTCTCCCGGGGGGAATACGCAGTATTTT. Its translation: CASSPGGNTQYF.

This clone was detected once. This chain connects TRBV28 to TRBJ2-1, with TRBD2 identical over 7 bases. Germline-derived CDR1 and CDR2 are MDHEN and SYDVKM. This CDR3 has 16 amino acids. With V trimmed by 5 bases and J by 2 bases, 9 bases remained unmatched. The chain's CDR3 is CASSRGAGVTYNEQFF. In DNA form, the CDR3 reads TGTGCCAGCAGTCGAGGGGCGGGAGTAACCTACAATGAGCAGTTCTTC.

The chain carries TRBV7-6 and TRBJ2-7, with TRBD2 as a possible D gene (5 bases). Trimming shortened V by 5 bases and J by 2 bases, and 7 bases separated the two germline ends. This CDR3 comprises 12 residues. Germline lookup yields CDR1 SGHVS and CDR2 FNYEAQ. The CDR3 DNA reads as TGTGCCAGCAGCCACGGGACCTACGAGCAGTACTTC. Translating gives CASSHGTYEQYF.

Concerning this clone itself: The sample carries other DNA sequences with the same CDR3. The chain joins TRBV28 to TRBJ2-7; no clear D. The CDR3 sequence is 14 residues long. CDR1 and CDR2 from the germline V gene are MDHEN and SYDVKM. Deletions cut 2 bases from V and 2 bases from J, with 10 bases between. CDR3 sequence: CASSLGGLTYEQYF. CDR3 nucleotides: TGTGCCAGCAGTTTAGGCGGCCTCACCTACGAGCAGTACTTC.